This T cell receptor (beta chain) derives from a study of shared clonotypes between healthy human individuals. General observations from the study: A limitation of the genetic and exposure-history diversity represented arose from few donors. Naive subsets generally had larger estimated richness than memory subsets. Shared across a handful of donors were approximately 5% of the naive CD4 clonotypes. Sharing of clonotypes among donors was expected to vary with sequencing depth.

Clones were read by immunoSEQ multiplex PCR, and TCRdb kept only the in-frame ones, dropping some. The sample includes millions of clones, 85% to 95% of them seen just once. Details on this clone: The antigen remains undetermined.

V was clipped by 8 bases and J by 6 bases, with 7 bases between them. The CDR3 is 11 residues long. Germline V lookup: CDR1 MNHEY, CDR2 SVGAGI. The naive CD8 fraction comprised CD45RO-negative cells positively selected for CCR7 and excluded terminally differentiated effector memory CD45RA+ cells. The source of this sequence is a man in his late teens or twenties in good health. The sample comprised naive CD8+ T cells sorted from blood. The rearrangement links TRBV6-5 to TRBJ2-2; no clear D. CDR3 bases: TGTGCCAGCCTAGAGGCCGGGGAGCTGTTTTTT. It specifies CASLEAGELFF.